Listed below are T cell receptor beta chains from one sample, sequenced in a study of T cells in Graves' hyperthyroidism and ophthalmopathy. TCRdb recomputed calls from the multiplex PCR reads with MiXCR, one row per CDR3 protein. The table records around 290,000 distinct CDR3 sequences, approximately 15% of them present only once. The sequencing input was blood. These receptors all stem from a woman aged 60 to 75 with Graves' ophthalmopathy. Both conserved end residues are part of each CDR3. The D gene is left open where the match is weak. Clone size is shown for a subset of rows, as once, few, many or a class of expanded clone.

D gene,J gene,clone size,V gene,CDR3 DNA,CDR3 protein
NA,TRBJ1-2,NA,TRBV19,TGTGCCAGTAGCAGGGGAATCGGCTATGGCTACACCTTC,CASSRGIGYGYTF
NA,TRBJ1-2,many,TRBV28,TGTGCCAGCAGCACAAGCGGACGGTCTGACTATGGCTACACCTTC,CASSTSGRSDYGYTF
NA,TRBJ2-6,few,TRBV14,TGTGCCAGCAGCCATCGTATCGCCCACTCTGGGGCCAACGTCCTGACTTTC,CASSHRIAHSGANVLTF
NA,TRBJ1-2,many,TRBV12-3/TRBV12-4,TGTGCCAGCAGTTCAGTCTTAGTAACAGGTCCTAACTATGGCTACACCTTC,CASSSVLVTGPNYGYTF
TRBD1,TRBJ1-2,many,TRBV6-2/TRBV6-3,TGTGCCAGCAAGACAGGGGCTACCTATGGCTACACCTTC,CASKTGATYGYTF
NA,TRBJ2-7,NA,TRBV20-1,TGCAGTGCTAGGGGGGGGGCCACTACCTACGAGCAGTACTTC,CSARGGATTYEQYF
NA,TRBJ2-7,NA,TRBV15,TGTGCCACGAGCAGCCCTTACAGGCGAGCGGAGCAGTACTTC,CATSSPYRRAEQYF
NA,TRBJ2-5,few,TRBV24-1,TGTGCCACCAGTGACCCCCGGCGAGTAGGGACCCAGTACTTC,CATSDPRRVGTQYF
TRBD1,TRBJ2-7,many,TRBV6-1,TGTGCCAGCAGTGAAAACAGGGACAGCGAGCAGTACTTC,CASSENRDSEQYF
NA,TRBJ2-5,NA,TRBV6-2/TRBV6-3,TGTGCCAGCAGCTCTCGGTCCGATGGAGAGACCCAGTACTTC,CASSSRSDGETQYF
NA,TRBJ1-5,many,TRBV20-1,TGCAGTGCTAGAGGTCAGGACCAGCCCCAGCATTTT,CSARGQDQPQHF
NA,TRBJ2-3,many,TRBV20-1,TGCAGTGCTACGCTAGCGCTTAGCACAGATACGCAGTATTTT,CSATLALSTDTQYF
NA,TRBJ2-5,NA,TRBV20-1,TGCAGTGCTAGAGATTCCTGGACAGCGCCCCAATTCCAAGAGACCCAGTACTTC,CSARDSWTAPQFQETQYF
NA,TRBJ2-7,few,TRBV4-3,TGCGCCAGCAGCCAAGCTGAGGGAGGAACCATCTACGAGCAGTACTTC,CASSQAEGGTIYEQYF
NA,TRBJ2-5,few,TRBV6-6,TGTGCCAGCAGTTACGTTGGGACGCAGTACTTC,CASSYVGTQYF